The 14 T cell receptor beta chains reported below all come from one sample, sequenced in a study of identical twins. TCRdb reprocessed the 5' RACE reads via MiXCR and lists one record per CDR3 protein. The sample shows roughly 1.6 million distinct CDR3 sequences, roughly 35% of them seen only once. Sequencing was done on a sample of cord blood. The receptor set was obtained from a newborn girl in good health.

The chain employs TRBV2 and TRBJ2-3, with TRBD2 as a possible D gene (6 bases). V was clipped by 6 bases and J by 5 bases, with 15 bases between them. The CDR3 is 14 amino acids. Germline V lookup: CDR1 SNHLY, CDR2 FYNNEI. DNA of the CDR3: TGTGCCAGCAGGGACTACCGCAGGAGAGATACGCAGTATTTT. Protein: CASRDYRRRDTQYF. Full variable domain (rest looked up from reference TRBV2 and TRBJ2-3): EPEVTQTPSHQVTQMGQEVILRCVPISNHLYFYWYRQILGQKVEFLVSFYNNEISEKSEIFDDQFSVERPDGSNFTLKIRSTKLEDSAMYFCASRDYRRRDTQYFGPGTRLTVL.

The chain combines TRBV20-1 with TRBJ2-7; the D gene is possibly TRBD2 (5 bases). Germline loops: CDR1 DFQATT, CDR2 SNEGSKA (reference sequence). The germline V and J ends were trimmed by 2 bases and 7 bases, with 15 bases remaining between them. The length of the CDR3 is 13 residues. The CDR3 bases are TGCAGTGCTAGACCTACTAGATACAATGAGCAGTACTTC. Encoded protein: CSARPTRYNEQYF.

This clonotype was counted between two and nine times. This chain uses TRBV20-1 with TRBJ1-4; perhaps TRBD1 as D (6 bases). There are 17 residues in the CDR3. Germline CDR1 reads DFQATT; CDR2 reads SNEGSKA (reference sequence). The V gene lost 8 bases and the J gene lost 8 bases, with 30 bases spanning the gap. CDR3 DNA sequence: TGCAGTACGCCGGGACGGGGGGCGCGCGGTTTAAGGGAAAAACTGTTTTTT. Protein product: CSTPGRGARGLREKLFF.

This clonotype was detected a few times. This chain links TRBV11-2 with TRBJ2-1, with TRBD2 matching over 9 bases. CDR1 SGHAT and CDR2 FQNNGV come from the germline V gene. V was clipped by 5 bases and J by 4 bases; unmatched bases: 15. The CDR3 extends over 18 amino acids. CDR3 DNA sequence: TGTGCCAGCAGCCCCCATCCGAAATTGCTAGCGGGGTACAATGAGCAGTTCTTC. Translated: CASSPHPKLLAGYNEQFF.

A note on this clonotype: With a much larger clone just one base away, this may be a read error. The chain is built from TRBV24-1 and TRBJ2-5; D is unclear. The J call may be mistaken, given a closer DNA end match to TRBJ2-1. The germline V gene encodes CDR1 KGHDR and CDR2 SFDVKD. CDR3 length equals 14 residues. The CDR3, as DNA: TGTGCCACCAGTGACGGACGGACCCAAGAGACCCAGTTCTTC. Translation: CATSDGRTQETQFF.

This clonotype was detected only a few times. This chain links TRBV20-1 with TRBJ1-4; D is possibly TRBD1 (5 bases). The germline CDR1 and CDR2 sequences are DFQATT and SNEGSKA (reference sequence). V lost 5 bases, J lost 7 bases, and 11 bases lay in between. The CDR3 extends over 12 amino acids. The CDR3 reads CSASGRSEKLFF. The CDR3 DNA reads TGCAGTGCTTCAGGGCGGAGTGAAAAACTGTTTTTT.

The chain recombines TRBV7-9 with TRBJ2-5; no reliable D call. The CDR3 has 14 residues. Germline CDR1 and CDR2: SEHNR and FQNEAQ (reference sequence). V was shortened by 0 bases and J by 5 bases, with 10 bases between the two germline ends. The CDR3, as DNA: TGTGCCAGCAGCTTAGCCCAAGCGAGGGAGACCCAGTACTTC. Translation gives CASSLAQARETQYF.

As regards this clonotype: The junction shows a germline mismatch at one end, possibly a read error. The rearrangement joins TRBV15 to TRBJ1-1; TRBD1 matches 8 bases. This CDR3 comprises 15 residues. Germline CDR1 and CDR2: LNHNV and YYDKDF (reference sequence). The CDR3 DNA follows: TGTGCCACCAACAGATCCCCCGGGACAGGAACTGAAGCTTTCTTT. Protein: CATNRSPGTGTEAFF. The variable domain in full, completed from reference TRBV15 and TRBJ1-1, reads DAMVIQNPRYQVTQFGKPVTLSCSQTLNHNVMYWYQQKSSQAPKLLFHYYDKDFNNEADTPDNFQSRRPNTSFCFLDIRSPGLGDTAMYLCATNRSPGTGTEAFFGQGTRLTVV.

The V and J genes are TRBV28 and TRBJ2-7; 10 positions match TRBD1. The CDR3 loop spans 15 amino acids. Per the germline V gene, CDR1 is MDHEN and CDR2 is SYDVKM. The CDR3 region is CASRFMWTGGYEQYF. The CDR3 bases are TGTGCAAGCCGGTTTATGTGGACAGGGGGGTACGAGCAGTACTTC.

The CDR3 region has the DNA TGTGCCAGCAGGAGACTAGCGGGAGATATGTTCTTC. Translated: CASRRLAGDMFF. The V and J genes are TRBV12-3 or TRBV12-4 and TRBJ2-1; 12 bases agree with TRBD2. The CDR3 length is 12 residues. Unmatched junction bases numbered 6, after V lost 6 bases and J lost 15 bases.

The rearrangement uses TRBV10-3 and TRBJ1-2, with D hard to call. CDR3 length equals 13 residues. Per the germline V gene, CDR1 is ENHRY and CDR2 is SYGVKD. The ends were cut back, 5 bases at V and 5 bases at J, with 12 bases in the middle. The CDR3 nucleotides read TGTGCCATCAGTATCGGGGAGATTTATGGCTACACCTTC. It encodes CAISIGEIYGYTF.

For the CDR3, the DNA is TGCGCCAGCAGCGAACAGGGAAACGGGGAGCTGTTTTTT. Encoded protein: CASSEQGNGELFF. This rearrangement joins TRBV5-1 to TRBJ2-2; D possibly corresponds to TRBD1 (6 bases). CDR3 length: 13 amino acids. V was clipped by 4 bases and J by 7 bases, with 11 bases between them. The germline gives CDR1 SGHRS, CDR2 YFSETQ.

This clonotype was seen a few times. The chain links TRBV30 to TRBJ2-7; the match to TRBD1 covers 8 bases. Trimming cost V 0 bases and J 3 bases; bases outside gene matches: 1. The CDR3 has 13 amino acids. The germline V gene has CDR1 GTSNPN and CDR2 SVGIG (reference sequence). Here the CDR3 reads CAWSVGQGYEQYF. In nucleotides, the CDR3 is TGTGCCTGGAGTGTAGGACAGGGCTACGAGCAGTACTTC.

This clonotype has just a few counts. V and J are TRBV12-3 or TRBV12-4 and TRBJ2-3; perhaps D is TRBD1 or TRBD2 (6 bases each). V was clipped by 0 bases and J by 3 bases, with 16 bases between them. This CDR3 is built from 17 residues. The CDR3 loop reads CASSLAVGGRETDTQYF. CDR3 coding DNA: TGTGCCAGCAGTTTAGCGGTTGGGGGGCGCGAGACAGATACGCAGTATTTT.